One sample yielded the 8 T cell receptor beta chains listed below, sequenced in a study of T cell changes during pregnancy in multiple sclerosis. Sequencing was performed with immunoSEQ multiplex PCR; in TCRdb, only in-frame clones are kept and a portion is missing. The data show around 34,000 clones, with about nine tenths seen just once and under 15% held by the top ten. The material sequenced was CD8+ T cells from peripheral blood mononuclear cells, taken in the first trimester of pregnancy. The receptors come from a female donor with multiple sclerosis, enrolled in a pregnancy study.

This sequence joins TRBV14 and TRBJ2-1, with D unclear. The germline CDR1 and CDR2 sequences are SGHDN and FVKESK. The CDR3 sequence is 15 residues long. V lost 0 bases to trimming and J lost 8 bases, with 14 bases between them. The CDR3 coding sequence is TGTGCCAGCAGCCAAGAAGTCACTCCGAACCATGAGCAGTTCTTC. Protein: CASSQEVTPNHEQFF. Supplemented by reference TRBV14 and TRBJ2-1, the full variable domain reads EAGVTQFPSHSVIEKGQTVTLRCDPISGHDNLYWYRRVMGKEIKFLLHFVKESKQDESGMPNNRFLAERTGGTYSTLKVQPAELEDSGVYFCASSQEVTPNHEQFFGPGTRLTVL.

V gene TRBV5-1 combines with J gene TRBJ2-7; 10 nucleotides agree with TRBD2. The germline CDR1 and CDR2 sequences are SGHRS and YFSETQ. With 2 bases clipped from V and 5 bases from J, the junction kept 10 bases outside the gene matches. CDR3 size: 16 residues. The CDR3 here is CASSFWLAGDWDEQYF. The CDR3 DNA sequence: TGCGCCAGCAGCTTCTGGCTAGCGGGAGATTGGGACGAGCAGTACTTC.

This clone has a single count. The chain joins TRBV27 to TRBJ2-1, with 10 bases identical to TRBD2. This CDR3 has 16 amino acids. Trimming took 5 bases from V and 3 from J; bases not matched to a gene: 7. Germline CDR1 is MNHEY and CDR2 is SMNVEV (reference sequence). As DNA, the CDR3 is TGTGCCAGCAGTCCCCCCCTAGCGGGAGTCTACAATGAGCAGTTCTTC. Protein: CASSPPLAGVYNEQFF.

The gene calls are TRBV11-2 and TRBJ2-7; D gene unclear. Germline V lookup: CDR1 SGHAT, CDR2 FQNNGV. V was shortened by 2 bases and J by 6 bases, with 5 bases between the two germline ends. The CDR3 has 11 residues. The CDR3 coding sequence is TGTGCCAGCAGCTTATCTATCGAGCAGTACTTC. Amino acids: CASSLSIEQYF. Full variable domain (remainder filled in from reference TRBV11-2 and TRBJ2-7): EAGVAQSPRYKIIEKRQSVAFWCNPISGHATLYWYQQILGQGPKLLIQFQNNGVVDDSQLPKDRFSAERLKGVDSTLKIQPAKLEDSAVYLCASSLSIEQYFGPGTRLTVT.

J is TRBJ2-3 and V is TRBV4-1, with 9 bases matching TRBD2. The junction had 14 bases not matched to a gene; V was cut back by 4 bases and J by 3 bases. The CDR3 runs to 18 residues. Germline V lookup: CDR1 MGHRA, CDR2 YSYEKL. Written as DNA, the CDR3 is TGCGCCAGCAGCCCCCGACTCGGGCTTAGCGGGAGTACAGATACGCAGTATTTT. Encoded protein: CASSPRLGLSGSTDTQYF.

V is TRBV29-1 and J is TRBJ2-3; 13 nucleotides line up with TRBD2. The CDR3 totals 18 residues. Germline CDR1 and CDR2: SQVTM and ANQGSEA. V lost 3 bases, J lost 6 bases, and 15 bases stayed unmatched. The CDR3 DNA is TGCAGCGTTGAGCAGGGACTAGCGGGAAGCCACCCGCCGGATACGCAGTATTTT. It encodes CSVEQGLAGSHPPDTQYF.

The chain couples TRBV5-3 to TRBJ2-3; 9 bases are shared with TRBD2. TRBV5-3 is an open reading frame whose function is uncertain. The ends lost 0 bases at V and 0 bases at J; junction bases unmatched: 2. CDR3 length equals 16 residues. As DNA, the CDR3 is TGTGCCAGAAGCTTGGGGCTAGCGGGAAGCACAGATACGCAGTATTTT. Amino acids: CARSLGLAGSTDTQYF.

The rearrangement links TRBV7-9 to TRBJ1-1, with 9 bases that match TRBD1. Germline trimming cut 5 bases from V and 3 bases from J; bases unmatched to any gene: 7. Germline lookup yields CDR1 SEHNR and CDR2 FQNEAQ (reference sequence). The CDR3 has 15 residues. The CDR3 bases are TGTGCCAGCAGCCGAACAGGGGGCGAGGACACTGAAGCTTTCTTT. Protein: CASSRTGGEDTEAFF.